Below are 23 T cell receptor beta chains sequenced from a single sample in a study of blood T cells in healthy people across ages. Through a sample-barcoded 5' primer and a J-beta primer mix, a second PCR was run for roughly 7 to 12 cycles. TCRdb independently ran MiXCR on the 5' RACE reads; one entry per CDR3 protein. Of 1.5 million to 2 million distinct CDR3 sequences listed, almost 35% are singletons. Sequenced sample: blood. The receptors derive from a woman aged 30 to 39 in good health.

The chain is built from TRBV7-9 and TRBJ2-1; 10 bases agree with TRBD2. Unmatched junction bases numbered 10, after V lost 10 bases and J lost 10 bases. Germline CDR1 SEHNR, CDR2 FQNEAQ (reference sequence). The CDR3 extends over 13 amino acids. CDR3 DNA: TGTGCCATCGCAGCGGGAGGGCCGCAAGAGCAGTTCTTC. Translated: CAIAAGGPQEQFF.

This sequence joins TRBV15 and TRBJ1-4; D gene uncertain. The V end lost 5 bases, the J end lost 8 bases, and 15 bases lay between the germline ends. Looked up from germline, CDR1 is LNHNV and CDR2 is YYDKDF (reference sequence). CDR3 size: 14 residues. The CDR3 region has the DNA TGTGCCACCAGCGTCGGCGGGTCAGCAGAAAAACTGTTTTTT. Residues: CATSVGGSAEKLFF.

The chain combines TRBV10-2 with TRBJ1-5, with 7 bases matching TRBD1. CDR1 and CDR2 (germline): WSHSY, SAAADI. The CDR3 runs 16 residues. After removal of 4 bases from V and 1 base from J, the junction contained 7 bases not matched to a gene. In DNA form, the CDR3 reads TGCGCCAGCAGTGCCCACGGACAGGCAAGCAATCAGCCCCAGCATTTT. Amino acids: CASSAHGQASNQPQHF.

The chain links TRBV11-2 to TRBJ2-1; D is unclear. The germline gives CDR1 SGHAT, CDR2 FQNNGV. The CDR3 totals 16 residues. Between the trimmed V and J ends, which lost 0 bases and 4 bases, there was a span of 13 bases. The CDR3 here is CASSLDHEDPYNEQFF. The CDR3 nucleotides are TGTGCCAGCAGCTTAGATCACGAAGACCCTTACAATGAGCAGTTCTTC.

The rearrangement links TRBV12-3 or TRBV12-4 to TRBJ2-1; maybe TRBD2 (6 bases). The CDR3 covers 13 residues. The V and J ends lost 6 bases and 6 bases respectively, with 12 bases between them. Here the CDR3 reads CASRRLVPNEQFF. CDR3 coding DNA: TGTGCCAGCAGGAGACTAGTTCCCAATGAGCAGTTCTTC.

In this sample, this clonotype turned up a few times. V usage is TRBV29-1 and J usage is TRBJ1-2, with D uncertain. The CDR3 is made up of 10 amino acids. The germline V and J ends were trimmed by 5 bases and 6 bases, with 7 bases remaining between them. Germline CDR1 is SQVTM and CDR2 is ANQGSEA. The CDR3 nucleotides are TGCAGCGTTTCTCCTAATGGCTACACCTTC. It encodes CSVSPNGYTF.

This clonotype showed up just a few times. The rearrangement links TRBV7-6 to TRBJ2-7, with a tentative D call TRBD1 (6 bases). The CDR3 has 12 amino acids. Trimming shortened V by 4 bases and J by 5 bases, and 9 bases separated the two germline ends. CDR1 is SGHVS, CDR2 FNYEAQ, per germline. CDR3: CASSWTVDEQYF. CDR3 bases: TGTGCCAGCAGCTGGACAGTCGACGAGCAGTACTTC. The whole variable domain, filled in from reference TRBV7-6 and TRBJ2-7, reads GAGVSQSPRYKVTKRGQDVALRCDPISGHVSLYWYRQALGQGPEFLTYFNYEAQQDKSGLPNDRFSAERPEGSISTLTIQRTEQRDSAMYRCASSWTVDEQYFGPGTRLTVT.

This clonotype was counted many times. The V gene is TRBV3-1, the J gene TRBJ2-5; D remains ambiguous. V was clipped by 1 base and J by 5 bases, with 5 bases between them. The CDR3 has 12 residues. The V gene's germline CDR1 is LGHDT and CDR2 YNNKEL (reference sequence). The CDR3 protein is CASSQVAETQYF. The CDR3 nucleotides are TGTGCCAGCAGCCAAGTTGCGGAGACCCAGTACTTC.

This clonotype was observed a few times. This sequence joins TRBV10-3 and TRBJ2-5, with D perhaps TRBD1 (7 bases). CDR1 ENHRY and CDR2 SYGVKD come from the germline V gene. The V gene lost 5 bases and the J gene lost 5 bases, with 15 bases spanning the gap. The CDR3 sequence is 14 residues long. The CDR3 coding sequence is TGTGCCATCAGTTCCCAGGGGGGCCGGGAGACCCAGTACTTC. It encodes CAISSQGGRETQYF.

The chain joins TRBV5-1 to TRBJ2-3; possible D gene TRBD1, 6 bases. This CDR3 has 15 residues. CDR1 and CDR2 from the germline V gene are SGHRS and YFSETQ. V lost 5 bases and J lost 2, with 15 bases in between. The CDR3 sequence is CASRTGYGPTDTQYF. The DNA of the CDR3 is TGCGCCAGCAGGACAGGTTATGGGCCCACAGATACGCAGTATTTT.

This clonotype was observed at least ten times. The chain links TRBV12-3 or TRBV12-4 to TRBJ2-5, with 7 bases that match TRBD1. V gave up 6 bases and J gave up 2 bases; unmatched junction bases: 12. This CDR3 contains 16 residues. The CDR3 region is CASSNPGTAGQETQYF. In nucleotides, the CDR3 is TGTGCCAGCAGCAACCCAGGGACAGCCGGACAAGAGACCCAGTACTTC.

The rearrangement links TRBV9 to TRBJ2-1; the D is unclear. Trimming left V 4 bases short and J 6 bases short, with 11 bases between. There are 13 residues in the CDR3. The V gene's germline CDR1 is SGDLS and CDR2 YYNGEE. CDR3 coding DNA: TGTGCCAGCAGCCCCTGGTCCCCCAATGAGCAGTTCTTC. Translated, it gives CASSPWSPNEQFF.

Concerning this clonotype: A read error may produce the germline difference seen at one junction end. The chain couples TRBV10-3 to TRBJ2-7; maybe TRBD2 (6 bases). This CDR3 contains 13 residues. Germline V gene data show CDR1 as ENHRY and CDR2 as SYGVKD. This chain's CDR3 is CVISGGNSREQYF. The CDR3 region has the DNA TGTGTCATCAGTGGGGGGAACAGCCGAGAGCAGTACTTC.

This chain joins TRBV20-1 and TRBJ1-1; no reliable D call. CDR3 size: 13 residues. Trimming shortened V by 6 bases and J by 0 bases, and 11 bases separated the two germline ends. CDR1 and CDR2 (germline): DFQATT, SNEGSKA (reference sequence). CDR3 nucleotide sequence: TGCAGTGCCCCGAGTCGGGTGAACACTGAAGCTTTCTTT. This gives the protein CSAPSRVNTEAFF.

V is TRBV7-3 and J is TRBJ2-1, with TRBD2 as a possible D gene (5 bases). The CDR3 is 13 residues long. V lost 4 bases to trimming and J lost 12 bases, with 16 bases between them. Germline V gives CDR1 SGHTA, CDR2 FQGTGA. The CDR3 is CASSSTSTMPQFF. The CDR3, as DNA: TGTGCCAGCAGCTCCACTAGTACAATGCCGCAGTTCTTC.

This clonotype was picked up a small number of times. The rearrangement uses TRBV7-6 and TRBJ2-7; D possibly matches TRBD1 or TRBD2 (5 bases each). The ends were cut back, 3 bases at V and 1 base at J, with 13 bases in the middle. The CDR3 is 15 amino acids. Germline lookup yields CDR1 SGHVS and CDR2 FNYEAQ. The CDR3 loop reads CASSLTLGESYEQYF. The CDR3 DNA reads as TGTGCCAGCAGCTTGACCCTAGGGGAGTCCTACGAGCAGTACTTC.

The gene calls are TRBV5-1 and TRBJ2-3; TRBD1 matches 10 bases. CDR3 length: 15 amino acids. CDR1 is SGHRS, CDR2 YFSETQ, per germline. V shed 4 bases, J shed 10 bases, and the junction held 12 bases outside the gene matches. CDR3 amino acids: CASSLGTGAQIPQYF. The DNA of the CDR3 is TGCGCCAGCAGCCTCGGGACAGGGGCACAGATTCCGCAGTATTTT.

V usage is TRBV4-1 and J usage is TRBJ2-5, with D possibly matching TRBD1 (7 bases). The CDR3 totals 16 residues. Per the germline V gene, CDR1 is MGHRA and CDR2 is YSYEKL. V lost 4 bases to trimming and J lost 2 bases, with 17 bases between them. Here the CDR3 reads CASSPTRGTVQETQYF. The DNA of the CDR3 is TGCGCCAGCAGCCCCACCCGGGGGACAGTACAAGAGACCCAGTACTTC.

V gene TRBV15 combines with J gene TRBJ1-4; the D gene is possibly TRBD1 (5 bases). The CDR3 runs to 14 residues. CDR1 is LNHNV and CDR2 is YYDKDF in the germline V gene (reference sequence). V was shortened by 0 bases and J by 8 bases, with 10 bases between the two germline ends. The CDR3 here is CATSRDRAGEKLFF. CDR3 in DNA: TGTGCCACCAGCAGAGACAGGGCTGGCGAAAAACTGTTTTTT.

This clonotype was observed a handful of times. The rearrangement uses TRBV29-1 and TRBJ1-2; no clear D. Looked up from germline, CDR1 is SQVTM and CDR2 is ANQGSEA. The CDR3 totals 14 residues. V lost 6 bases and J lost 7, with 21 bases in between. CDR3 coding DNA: TGCAGCGTCCTTCAATATGGACGACTGGGTGGCTACACCTTC. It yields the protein CSVLQYGRLGGYTF.

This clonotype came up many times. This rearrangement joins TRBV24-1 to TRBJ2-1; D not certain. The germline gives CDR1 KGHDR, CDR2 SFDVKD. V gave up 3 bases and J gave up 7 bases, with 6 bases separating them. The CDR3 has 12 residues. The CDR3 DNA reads TGTGCCACCAGTGATAGTTTAAATGAGCAGTTCTTC. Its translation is CATSDSLNEQFF.

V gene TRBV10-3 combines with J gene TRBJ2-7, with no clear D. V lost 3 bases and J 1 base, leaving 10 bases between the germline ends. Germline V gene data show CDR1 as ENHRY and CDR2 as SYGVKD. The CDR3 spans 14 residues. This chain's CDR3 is CAISDSPHSYEQYF. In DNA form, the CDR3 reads TGTGCCATCAGTGACAGCCCCCATTCCTACGAGCAGTACTTC.

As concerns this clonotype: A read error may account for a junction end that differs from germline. CDR3 region: CASSLALAGTDTEYF. The CDR3 DNA follows: TGTGCCAGCAGTTTAGCCCTAGCGGGCACAGATACGGAGTATTTT. This chain joins TRBV12-3 or TRBV12-4 and TRBJ2-3; 8 bases align to TRBD2. This CDR3 comprises 15 residues.